This TCR beta chain came from a study of T cell repertoires in cytomegalovirus infection. Germline loops: CDR1 MGHRA, CDR2 YSYEKL. The V gene lost 0 bases and the J gene lost 8 bases, with 11 bases spanning the gap. This CDR3 contains 15 residues. From the reads, TCRdb called clonotypes with MiXCR, one entry per CDR3 protein. The profile shows 900,000 to 950,000 distinct CDR3 sequences, less than 35% of them singletons. This clonotype was seen ten or more times. The antigen remains unidentified. This specimen was cultured CD8+ T cells from PBMCs, taken from culture after CMV antigen stimulation. The receptor's source is a human donor in good health (CMV status not recorded). Some clones in this sample may be carry-over from other donors' samples. This sequence joins TRBV4-1 and TRBJ1-6; unclear D gene. CDR3 coding DNA: TGCGCCAGCAGCCAAGATAACAGCGATTATTCACCCCTCCACTTT. Its translation: CASSQDNSDYSPLHF.